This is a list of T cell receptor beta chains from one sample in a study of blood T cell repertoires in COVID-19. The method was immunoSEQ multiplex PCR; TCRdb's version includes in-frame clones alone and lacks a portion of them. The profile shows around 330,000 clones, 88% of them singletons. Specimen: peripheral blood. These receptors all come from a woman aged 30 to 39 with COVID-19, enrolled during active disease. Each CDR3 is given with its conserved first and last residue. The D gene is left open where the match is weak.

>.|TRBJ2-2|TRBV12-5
CASGLVLSPYQRGELFF
TGTGCTAGTGGTTTGGTACTCTCCCCCTATCAAAGAGGGGAGCTGTTTTTT
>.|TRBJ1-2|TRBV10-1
CASSESTFNYGYTF
TGCGCCAGCAGTGAGTCGACATTTAACTATGGCTACACCTTC
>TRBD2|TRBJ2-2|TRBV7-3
CASSLTGTSGVNTGELFF
TGTGCCAGCAGCTTAACCGGGACTAGCGGGGTAAACACCGGGGAGCTGTTTTTT
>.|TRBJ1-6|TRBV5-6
CASSWRTGGTPLHF
TGTGCCAGCAGCTGGAGAACGGGGGGAACTCCCCTCCACTTT
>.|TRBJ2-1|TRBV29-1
CSVEQESSYNEQFF
TGCAGCGTTGAGCAGGAAAGCTCCTACAATGAGCAGTTCTTC
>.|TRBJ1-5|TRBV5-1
CASSFLAQTGEPQHF
TGCGCCAGCAGCTTCCTGGCCCAAACCGGGGAGCCCCAGCATTTT
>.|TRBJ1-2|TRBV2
CASIGGRGLDYGYTF
TGTGCCAGCATAGGAGGTCGGGGTTTGGACTATGGCTACACCTTC
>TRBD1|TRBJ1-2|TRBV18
CASSPEGQLSSYGYTF
TGTGCCAGCTCACCAGAGGGACAGCTCTCCTCTTATGGCTACACCTTC
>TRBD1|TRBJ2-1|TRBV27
CASSATGTVYNEQFF
TGTGCCAGCAGTGCCACCGGGACAGTATACAATGAGCAGTTCTTC
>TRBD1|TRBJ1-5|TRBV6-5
CASSRDRGNQPQHF
TGTGCCAGCAGCAGGGACAGGGGGAATCAGCCCCAGCATTTT
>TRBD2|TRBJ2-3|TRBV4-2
CASTQKTSGGHTDTQYF
TGTGCCAGCACCCAAAAAACTAGCGGGGGGCACACAGATACGCAGTATTTT
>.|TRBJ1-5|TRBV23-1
CASSLSAPQAGRNQPQHF
TGCGCCAGCAGTCTATCCGCCCCACAGGCGGGGCGCAATCAGCCCCAGCATTTT
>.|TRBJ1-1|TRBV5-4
CASSLEQGRNTEAFF
TGTGCCAGCAGTTTAGAACAGGGACGGAACACTGAAGCTTTCTTT
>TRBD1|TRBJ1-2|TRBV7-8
CASSYGTVNYGYTF
TGTGCCAGCAGCTACGGGACAGTTAACTATGGCTACACCTTC
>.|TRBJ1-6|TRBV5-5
CASSFEVSYSPLHF
TGTGCCAGCAGCTTCGAGGTCAGTTATTCACCCCTCCACTTT
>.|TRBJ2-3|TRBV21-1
CASTGGLGSTDTQYF
TGTGCCAGCACGGGTGGACTGGGGAGCACAGATACGCAGTATTTT
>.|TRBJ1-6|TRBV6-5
CASSTRDSPLHF
TGTGCCAGCAGCACTAGGGATTCACCCCTCCACTTT
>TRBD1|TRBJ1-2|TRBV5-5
CASRQGNSPMGYTF
TGTGCCAGCAGACAGGGGAACAGCCCTATGGGCTACACCTTC
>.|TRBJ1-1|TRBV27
CASLSGLGNTEAFF
TGTGCCAGCCTTTCGGGTCTGGGGAACACTGAAGCTTTCTTT
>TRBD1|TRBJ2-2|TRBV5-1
CASSRSLVADRGPTGELFF
TGCGCCAGCAGCCGATCATTAGTAGCGGACAGGGGGCCCACCGGGGAGCTGTTTTTT
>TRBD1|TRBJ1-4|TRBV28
CASSGDRENEKLFF
TGTGCCAGCAGTGGGGACAGGGAAAATGAAAAACTGTTTTTT